This TCR beta chain stems from a study of cytomegalovirus exposure and HLA in healthy donors. CDR3 size: 13 residues. Trimming pared 0 bases from V and 1 base from J, leaving 5 bases between. Germline V gives CDR1 SGDLS, CDR2 YYNGEE. Healthy bone marrow donors made up the donors. This PCR relied on a set of 60 Vbeta primers and 13 Jbeta primers. TCRdb's copy holds only in-frame clones and misses some; the assay was immunoSEQ multiplex PCR. The sample contains approximately 210,000 clones, roughly 80% of which appear only once. Material for sequencing was PBMCs. The chain uses TRBV9 and TRBJ2-7; D remains ambiguous. The origin of this receptor is a middle-aged man in good health and CMV-seropositive. CDR3 nucleotide sequence: TGTGCCAGCAGCGTAGGGCAGTCCTACGAGCAGTACTTC. Translation: CASSVGQSYEQYF.